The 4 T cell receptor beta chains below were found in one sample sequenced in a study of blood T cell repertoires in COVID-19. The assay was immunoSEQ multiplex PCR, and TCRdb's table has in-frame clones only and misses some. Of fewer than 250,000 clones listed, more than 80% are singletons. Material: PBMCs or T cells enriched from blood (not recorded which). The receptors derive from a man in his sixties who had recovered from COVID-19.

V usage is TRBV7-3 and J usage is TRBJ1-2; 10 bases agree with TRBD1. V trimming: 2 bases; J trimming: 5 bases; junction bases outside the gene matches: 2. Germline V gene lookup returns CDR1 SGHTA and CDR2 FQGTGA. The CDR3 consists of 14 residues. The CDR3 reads CASSLGTGDYGYTF. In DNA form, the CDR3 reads TGTGCCAGCAGCTTAGGGACAGGGGATTATGGCTACACCTTC.

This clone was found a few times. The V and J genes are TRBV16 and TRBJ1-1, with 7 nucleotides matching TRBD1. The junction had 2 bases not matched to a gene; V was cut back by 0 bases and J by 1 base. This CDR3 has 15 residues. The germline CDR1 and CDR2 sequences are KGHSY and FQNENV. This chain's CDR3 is CASSQSNRGNTEAFF. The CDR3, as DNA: TGTGCCAGCAGCCAATCAAACAGGGGGAACACTGAAGCTTTCTTT.

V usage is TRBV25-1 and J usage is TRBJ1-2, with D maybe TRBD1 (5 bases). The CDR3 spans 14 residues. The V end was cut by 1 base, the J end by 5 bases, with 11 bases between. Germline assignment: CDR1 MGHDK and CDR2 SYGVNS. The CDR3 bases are TGTGCCAGCAGTGAATCCGGGGGGGAGTATGGCTACACCTTC. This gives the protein CASSESGGEYGYTF.

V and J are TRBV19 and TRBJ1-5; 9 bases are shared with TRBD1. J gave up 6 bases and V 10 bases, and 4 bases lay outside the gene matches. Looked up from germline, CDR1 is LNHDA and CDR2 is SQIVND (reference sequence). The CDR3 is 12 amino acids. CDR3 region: CATDRGTQPQHF. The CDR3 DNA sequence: TGTGCCACCGACAGGGGGACTCAGCCCCAGCATTTT.